This record covers a single T cell receptor (beta chain). The antigen is undetermined. Researchers ran the PCR with 60 Vbeta and 13 Jbeta primers. The data were produced by immunoSEQ multiplex PCR, yet TCRdb's version contains in-frame clones alone and is incomplete. The sample carries over 150,000 clones, approximately 71% recorded once. This sample stems from a study of cytomegalovirus exposure and HLA in healthy donors. The wider study: Roughly 180 million T cells yielded approximately 110 million unique TCR beta sequences in earlier analysis.

Notes on the study in general: Later analysis showed TCR association rates varying by HLA locus, highest for DRB1 and lowest for HLA-C. A prior analysis recorded that most TCR beta V segments were productive about 87% or about 30% of the time.

Trimming stripped 3 bases from V and 4 bases from J, with 12 bases between. The CDR3 runs to 14 residues. Per the germline V gene, CDR1 is MGHDK and CDR2 is SYGVNS. Specimen: PBMCs. This sequence originates from a woman between 18 and 29 years old in good health and CMV-seropositive. V gene TRBV25-1 combines with J gene TRBJ1-2; D is ambiguous. The CDR3 region has the DNA TGTGCCAGCAGTGAGGGCGCAGGCGCCTATGGCTACACCTTC. Translation: CASSEGAGAYGYTF.